The 8 T cell receptor beta chains reported below all come from one sample, sequenced in a study of CD8 T cells in ankylosing spondylitis. TCRdb called the 5' RACE reads again in MiXCR, with one record for every CDR3 protein. The sample lists about 39,000 distinct CDR3 sequences, less than 4% occurring once. Sequencing input: blood, either unsorted or a sorted T cell fraction (not recorded which). Source of these receptors: a male donor with ankylosing spondylitis or in good health (not recorded which).

This clonotype was seen many times. The CDR3 region is CASSPSPLTDTQYF. The CDR3 coding sequence is TGTGCCAGCAGTCCCTCCCCCCTTACAGATACGCAGTATTTT. This chain links TRBV9 with TRBJ2-3, with no clear D. The ends were cut back, 5 bases at V and 3 bases at J, with 13 bases in the middle. The CDR3 consists of 14 residues. Germline CDR1 reads SGDLS; CDR2 reads YYNGEE.

This clonotype was seen ten or more times. The chain carries TRBV9 and TRBJ2-5, with TRBD2 matching over 15 bases. Germline lookup yields CDR1 SGDLS and CDR2 YYNGEE. With 3 bases clipped from V and 1 base from J, the junction kept 7 bases outside the gene matches. The CDR3 length is 18 residues. The CDR3 is CASSAGTSGGTVQETQYF. CDR3 nucleotide sequence: TGTGCCAGCAGCGCGGGGACTAGCGGGGGGACCGTCCAAGAGACCCAGTACTTC.

This clonotype was recorded at least ten times. This chain links TRBV9 with TRBJ2-5; D gene unclear. Germline assignment: CDR1 SGDLS and CDR2 YYNGEE. The CDR3 sequence is 12 residues long. With 6 bases removed from V and 0 bases from J, the gap between germline ends came to 6 bases. For the CDR3, the DNA is TGTGCCAGCAATCGGGACCAAGAGACCCAGTACTTC. Protein: CASNRDQETQYF.

This clonotype was picked up many times. The chain couples TRBV9 to TRBJ2-3, with 8 bases fitting TRBD2. The CDR3 has 17 residues. Germline CDR1 and CDR2: SGDLS and YYNGEE. V dropped 0 bases and J dropped 4; count of bases not matched to a gene: 10. CDR3 residues: CASSVGGRGVPPDTQYF. CDR3 nucleotides: TGTGCCAGCAGCGTAGGGGGGCGGGGGGTCCCGCCAGATACGCAGTATTTT.

This clonotype occurred many times. The chain uses TRBV9 and TRBJ2-1, with D tentatively TRBD2 (5 bases). The CDR3 is 15 residues long. Trimming took off 0 bases at V and 8 bases at J, with 15 bases between the two ends. The germline V gene encodes CDR1 SGDLS and CDR2 YYNGEE. The CDR3 region is CASSVEDSPGHEQFF. The DNA for the CDR3 is TGTGCCAGCAGCGTAGAGGACTCCCCCGGCCATGAGCAGTTCTTC.

This clonotype was seen many times. This chain joins TRBV9 and TRBJ2-6; 11 bases are shared with TRBD1. The CDR3 spans 16 residues. With V trimmed by 3 bases and J by 2 bases, 1 base remained unmatched. The germline CDR1 and CDR2 sequences are SGDLS and YYNGEE. The CDR3, as DNA: TGTGCCAGCAGCGGGGACAGGGGGGCTGGGGCCAACGTCCTGACTTTC. It translates to CASSGDRGAGANVLTF.

This clonotype was counted at least ten times. The chain recombines TRBV9 with TRBJ1-6; 7 bases are shared with TRBD1. The CDR3 totals 14 residues. V lost 3 bases and J lost 10; bases outside the gene matches: 7. CDR1 is SGDLS, CDR2 YYNGEE, per germline. The CDR3 DNA follows: TGTGCCAGCAGCGACCAGGGGGGGGGGTCACCCCTCCACTTT. This encodes CASSDQGGGSPLHF.

This clonotype has a count of ten or more. This sequence joins TRBV9 and TRBJ1-4, with 7 bases identical to TRBD1. J gave up 10 bases and V 3 bases, and 9 bases lay outside the gene matches. The germline V gene encodes CDR1 SGDLS and CDR2 YYNGEE. The CDR3 has 14 amino acids. The CDR3 DNA follows: TGTGCCAGCAGCGCACAACAGGGGATCGGAAAACTGTTTTTT. Its translation is CASSAQQGIGKLFF.